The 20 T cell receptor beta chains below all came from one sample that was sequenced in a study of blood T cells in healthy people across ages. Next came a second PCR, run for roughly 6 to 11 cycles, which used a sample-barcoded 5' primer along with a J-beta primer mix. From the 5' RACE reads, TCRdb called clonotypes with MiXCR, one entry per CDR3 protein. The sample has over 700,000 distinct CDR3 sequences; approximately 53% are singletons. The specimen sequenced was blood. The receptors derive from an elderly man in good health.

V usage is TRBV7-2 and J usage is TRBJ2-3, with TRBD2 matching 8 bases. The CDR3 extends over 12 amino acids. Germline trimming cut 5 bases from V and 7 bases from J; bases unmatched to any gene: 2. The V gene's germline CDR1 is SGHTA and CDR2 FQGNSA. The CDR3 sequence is CASSREGNTQYF. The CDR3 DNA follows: TGTGCCAGCAGCCGGGAGGGAAATACGCAGTATTTT.

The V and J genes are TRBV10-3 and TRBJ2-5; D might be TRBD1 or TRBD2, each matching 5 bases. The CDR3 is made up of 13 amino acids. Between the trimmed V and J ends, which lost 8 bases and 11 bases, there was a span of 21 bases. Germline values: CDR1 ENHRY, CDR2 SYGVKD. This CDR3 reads CAIGRGVGNEQYF. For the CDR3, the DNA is TGTGCCATCGGGCGAGGGGTGGGCAATGAGCAGTACTTC.

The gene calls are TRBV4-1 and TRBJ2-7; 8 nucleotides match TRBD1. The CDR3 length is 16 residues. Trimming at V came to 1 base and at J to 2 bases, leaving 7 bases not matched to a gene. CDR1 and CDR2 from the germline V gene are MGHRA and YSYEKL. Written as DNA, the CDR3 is TGCGCCAGCAGCCAAGTCGAAGACAGGGGACCCTACGAGCAGTACTTC. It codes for CASSQVEDRGPYEQYF.

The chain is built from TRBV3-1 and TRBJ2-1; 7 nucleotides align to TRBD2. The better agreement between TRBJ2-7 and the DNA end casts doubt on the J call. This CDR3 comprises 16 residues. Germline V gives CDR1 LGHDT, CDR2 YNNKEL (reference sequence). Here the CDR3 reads CASSPPSGSSYNEQYF. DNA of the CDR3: TGTGCCAGCAGCCCGCCTAGCGGAAGCTCCTACAATGAGCAGTACTTC.

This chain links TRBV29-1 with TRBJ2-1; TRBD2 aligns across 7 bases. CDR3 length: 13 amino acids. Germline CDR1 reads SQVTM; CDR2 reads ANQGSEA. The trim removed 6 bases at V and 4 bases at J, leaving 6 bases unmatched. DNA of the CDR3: TGCAGCGTAGAGAGGCGGGAGTACAATGAGCAGTTCTTC. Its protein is CSVERREYNEQFF.

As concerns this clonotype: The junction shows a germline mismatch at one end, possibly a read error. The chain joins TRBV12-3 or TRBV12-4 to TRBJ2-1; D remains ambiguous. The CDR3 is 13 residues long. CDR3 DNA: TGTGCCAGCAGTCCCGGGCCATACAATGAACAGTTCTTC. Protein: CASSPGPYNEQFF.

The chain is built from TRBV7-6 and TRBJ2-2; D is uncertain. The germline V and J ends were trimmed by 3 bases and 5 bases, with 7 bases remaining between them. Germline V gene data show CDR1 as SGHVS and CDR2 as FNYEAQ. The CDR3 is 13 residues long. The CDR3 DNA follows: TGTGCCAGCAGCTTCAGTCCAACCGGGGAGCTGTTTTTT. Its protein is CASSFSPTGELFF. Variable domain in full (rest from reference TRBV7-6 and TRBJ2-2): GAGVSQSPRYKVTKRGQDVALRCDPISGHVSLYWYRQALGQGPEFLTYFNYEAQQDKSGLPNDRFSAERPEGSISTLTIQRTEQRDSAMYRCASSFSPTGELFFGEGSRLTVL.

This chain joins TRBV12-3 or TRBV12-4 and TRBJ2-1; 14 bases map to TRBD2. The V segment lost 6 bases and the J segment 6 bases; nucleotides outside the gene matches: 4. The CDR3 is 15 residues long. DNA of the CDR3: TGTGCCAGCAGCTCGACTAGCGGGAGGGCCAATGAGCAGTTCTTC. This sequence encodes CASSSTSGRANEQFF.

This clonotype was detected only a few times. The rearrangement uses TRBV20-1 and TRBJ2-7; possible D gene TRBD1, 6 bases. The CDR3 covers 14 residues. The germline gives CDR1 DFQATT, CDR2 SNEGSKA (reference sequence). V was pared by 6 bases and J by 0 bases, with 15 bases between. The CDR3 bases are TGCAGTGCCAGTTCCGACAGGACCTCCTACGAGCAGTACTTC. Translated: CSASSDRTSYEQYF.

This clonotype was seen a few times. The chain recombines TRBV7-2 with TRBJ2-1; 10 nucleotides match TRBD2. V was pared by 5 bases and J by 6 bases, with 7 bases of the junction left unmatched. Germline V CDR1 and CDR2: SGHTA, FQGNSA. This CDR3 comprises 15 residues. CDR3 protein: CASSKGASGSNEQFF. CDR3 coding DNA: TGTGCCAGCAGCAAGGGGGCTAGCGGGAGCAATGAGCAGTTCTTC.

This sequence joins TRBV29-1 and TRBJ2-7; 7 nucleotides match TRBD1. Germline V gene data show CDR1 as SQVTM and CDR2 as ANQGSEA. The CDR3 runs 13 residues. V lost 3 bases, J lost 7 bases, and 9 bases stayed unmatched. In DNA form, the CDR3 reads TGCAGCGTTGAGAGGGGGCAACTAAAGGAGCAGTACTTC. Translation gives CSVERGQLKEQYF.

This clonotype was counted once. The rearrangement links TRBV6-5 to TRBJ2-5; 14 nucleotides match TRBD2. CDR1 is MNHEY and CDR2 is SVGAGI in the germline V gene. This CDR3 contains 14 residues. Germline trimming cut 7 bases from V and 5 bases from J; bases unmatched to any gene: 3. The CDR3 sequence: CASTRLAGGETQYF. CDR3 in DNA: TGTGCCAGCACCCGACTAGCGGGAGGGGAGACCCAGTACTTC.

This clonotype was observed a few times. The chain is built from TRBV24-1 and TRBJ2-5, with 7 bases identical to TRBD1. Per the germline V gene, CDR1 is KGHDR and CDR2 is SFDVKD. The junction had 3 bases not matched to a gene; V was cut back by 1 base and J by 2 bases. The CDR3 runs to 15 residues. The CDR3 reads CATSDFRQGQETQYF. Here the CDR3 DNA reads TGTGCCACCAGTGATTTTCGACAGGGTCAAGAGACCCAGTACTTC.

The CDR3 DNA is TGTGCCAGCAGTCTCGTCTTGGGACGCTACGAGCAGTACTTC. Protein product: CASSLVLGRYEQYF. V and J are TRBV2 and TRBJ2-4; D may correspond to TRBD1 or TRBD2 (5 bases each). The J call may be wrong; the DNA end is better matched by TRBJ2-7. This CDR3 region has 14 residues. In germline, CDR1 is SNHLY, CDR2 FYNNEI.

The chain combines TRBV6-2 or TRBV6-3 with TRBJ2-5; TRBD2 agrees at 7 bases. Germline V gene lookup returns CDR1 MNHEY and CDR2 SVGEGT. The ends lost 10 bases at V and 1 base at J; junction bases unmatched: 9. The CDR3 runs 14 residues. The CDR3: CATYPSSGQETQYF. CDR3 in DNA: TGTGCCACCTATCCTTCTAGCGGCCAAGAGACCCAGTACTTC.

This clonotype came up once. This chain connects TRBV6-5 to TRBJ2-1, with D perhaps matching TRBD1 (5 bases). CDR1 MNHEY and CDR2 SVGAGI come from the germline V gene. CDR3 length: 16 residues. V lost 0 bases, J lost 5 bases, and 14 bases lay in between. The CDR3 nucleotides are TGTGCCAGCAGTTACTCATTTACCATCAGGGACAATGAGCAGTTCTTC. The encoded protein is CASSYSFTIRDNEQFF.

CDR3 sequence (DNA): TGTGCCAGCAGTTCACGGGCCCCGCCCTACGAGCAGTACTTC. The encoded protein is CASSSRAPPYEQYF. The J gene is TRBJ2-7, the V gene TRBV6-6; D call uncertain. CDR1 is MNHNY and CDR2 is SVGAGI in the germline V gene (reference sequence). V lost 4 bases and J 2 bases, leaving 12 bases between the germline ends. There are 14 residues in the CDR3.

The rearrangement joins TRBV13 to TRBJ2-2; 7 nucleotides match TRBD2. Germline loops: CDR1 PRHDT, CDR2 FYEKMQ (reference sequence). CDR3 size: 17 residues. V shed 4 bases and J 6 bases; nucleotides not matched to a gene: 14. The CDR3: CASSYGPGAGVAGELFF. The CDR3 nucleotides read TGTGCCAGCAGCTATGGACCCGGTGCGGGGGTCGCCGGGGAGCTGTTTTTT.

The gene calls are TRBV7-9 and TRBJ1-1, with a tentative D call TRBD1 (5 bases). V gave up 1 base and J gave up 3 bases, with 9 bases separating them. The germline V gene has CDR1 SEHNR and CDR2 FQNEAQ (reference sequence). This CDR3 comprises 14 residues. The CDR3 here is CASSLEGPYTEAFF. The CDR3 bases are TGTGCCAGCAGCTTAGAGGGACCCTACACTGAAGCTTTCTTT.

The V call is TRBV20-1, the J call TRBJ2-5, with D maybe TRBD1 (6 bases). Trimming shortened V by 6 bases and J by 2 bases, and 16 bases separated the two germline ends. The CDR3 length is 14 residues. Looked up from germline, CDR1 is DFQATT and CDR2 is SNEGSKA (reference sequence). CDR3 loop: CSAAYPDRQETQYF. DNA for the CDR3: TGCAGTGCCGCCTACCCGGACAGACAAGAGACCCAGTACTTC.